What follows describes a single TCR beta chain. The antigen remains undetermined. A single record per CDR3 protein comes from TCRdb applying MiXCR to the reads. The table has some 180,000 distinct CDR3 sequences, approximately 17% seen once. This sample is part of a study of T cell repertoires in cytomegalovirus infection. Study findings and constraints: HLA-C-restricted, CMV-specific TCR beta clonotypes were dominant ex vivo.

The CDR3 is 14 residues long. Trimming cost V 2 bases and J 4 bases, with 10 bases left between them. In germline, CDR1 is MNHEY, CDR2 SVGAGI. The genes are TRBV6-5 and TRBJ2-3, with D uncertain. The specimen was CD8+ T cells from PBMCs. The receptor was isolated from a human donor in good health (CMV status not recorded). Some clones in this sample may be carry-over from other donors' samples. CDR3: CASSYMNQADTQYF. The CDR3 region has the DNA TGTGCCAGCAGTTACATGAATCAGGCAGATACGCAGTATTTT.